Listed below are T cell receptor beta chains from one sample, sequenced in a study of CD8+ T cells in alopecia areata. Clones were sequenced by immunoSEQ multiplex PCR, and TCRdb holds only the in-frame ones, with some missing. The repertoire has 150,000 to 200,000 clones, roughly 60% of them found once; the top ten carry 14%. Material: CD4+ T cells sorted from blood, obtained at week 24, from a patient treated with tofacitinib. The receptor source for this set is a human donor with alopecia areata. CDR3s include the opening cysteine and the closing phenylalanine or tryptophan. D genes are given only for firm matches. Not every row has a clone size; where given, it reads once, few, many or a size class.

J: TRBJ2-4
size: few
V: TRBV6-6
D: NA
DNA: TGTGCCAGCAGCCCCCGGGACGCCAAAAACATTCAGTACTTC
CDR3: CASSPRDAKNIQYF

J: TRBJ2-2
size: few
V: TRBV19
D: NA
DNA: TGTGCCAGTAGTATACTAGTTGGGGCCGGGGAGCTGTTTTTT
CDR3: CASSILVGAGELFF

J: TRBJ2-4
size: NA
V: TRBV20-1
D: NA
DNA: TGCAGTGCAGGGCCGGGAAACATTCAGTACTTC
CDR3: CSAGPGNIQYF

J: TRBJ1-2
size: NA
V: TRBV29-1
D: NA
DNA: TGCAGCGTTGAATCCCAGGGAGGGAGCGGGGGCTACACCTTC
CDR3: CSVESQGGSGGYTF

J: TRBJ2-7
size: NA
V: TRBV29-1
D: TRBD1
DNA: TGCAGCGGGACAGGGGAAGCCTACGAGCAGTACTTC
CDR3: CSGTGEAYEQYF

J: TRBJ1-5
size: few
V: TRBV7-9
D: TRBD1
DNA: TGTGCCAGCAGCTTAGGGACAGGGATTCAGCCCCAGCATTTT
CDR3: CASSLGTGIQPQHF

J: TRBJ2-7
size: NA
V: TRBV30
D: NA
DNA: TGTGCCTGGACTCGTTATGGGGGTTCCTACGAGCAGTACTTC
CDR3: CAWTRYGGSYEQYF

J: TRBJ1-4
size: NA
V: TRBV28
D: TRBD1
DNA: TGTGCCAGCAGCTCGGACAGGGGAGGTGAAGAAAAACTGTTTTTT
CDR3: CASSSDRGGEEKLFF

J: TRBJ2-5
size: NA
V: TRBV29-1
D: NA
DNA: TGCAGCGTTGAAGAGGGGGGCAGAAAGACCCAGTACTTC
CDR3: CSVEEGGRKTQYF

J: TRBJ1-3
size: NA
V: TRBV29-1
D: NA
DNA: TGCAGCGTGGCGGGCCAAAAATTAAACACCATATATTTT
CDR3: CSVAGQKLNTIYF

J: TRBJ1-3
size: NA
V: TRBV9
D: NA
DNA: TGTGCCAGCAGCGTAGGGCCCTTCTCTGGAAACACCATATATTTT
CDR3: CASSVGPFSGNTIYF

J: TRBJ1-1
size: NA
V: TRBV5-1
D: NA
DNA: TGCGCCAGCAGCTTACAGGGGAACACTGAAGCTTTCTTT
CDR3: CASSLQGNTEAFF

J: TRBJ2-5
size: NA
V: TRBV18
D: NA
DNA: TGTGCCAGCTCACCGTCCCAAGAGACCCAGTACTTC
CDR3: CASSPSQETQYF

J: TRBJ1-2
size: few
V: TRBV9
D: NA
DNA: TGTGCCAGCAGCGTAGGCGGCTCAAACGTCCGCTACACCTTC
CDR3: CASSVGGSNVRYTF

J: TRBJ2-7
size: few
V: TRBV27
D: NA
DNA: TGTGCCAGCAGAGCCTTAACGAGCTCCTACGAGCAGTACTTC
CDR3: CASRALTSSYEQYF

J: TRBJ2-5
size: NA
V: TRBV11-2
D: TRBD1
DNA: TGTGCCAGCAGCAAATTAACAGGGGGCCAAGAGACCCAGTACTTC
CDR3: CASSKLTGGQETQYF

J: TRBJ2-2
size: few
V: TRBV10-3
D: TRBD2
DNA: TGTGCCATCAGTGATTTAGCGGGGGGACCGAACACCGGGGAGCTGTTTTTT
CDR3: CAISDLAGGPNTGELFF

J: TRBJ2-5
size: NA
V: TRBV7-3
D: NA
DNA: TGTGCCAGCAGCTTAAGATGGGCCGAGACCCAGTACTTC
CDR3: CASSLRWAETQYF

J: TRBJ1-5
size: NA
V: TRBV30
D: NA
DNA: TGTGCCTGGAGTCCTCCCTCCTTGGCCAATCAGCCCCAGCATTTT
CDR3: CAWSPPSLANQPQHF

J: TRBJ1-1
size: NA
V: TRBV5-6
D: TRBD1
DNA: TGTGCCAGCAGCTGGAAGGGACAGCTGAACACTGAAGCTTTCTTT
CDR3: CASSWKGQLNTEAFF

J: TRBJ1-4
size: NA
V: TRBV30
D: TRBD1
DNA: TGTGCCTGGAGTCAGGGGGCACCAGAAAAACTGTTTTTT
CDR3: CAWSQGAPEKLFF

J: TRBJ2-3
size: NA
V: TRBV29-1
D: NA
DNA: TGCAGCGTTGAGTCGGATACGCAGTATTTT
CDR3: CSVESDTQYF